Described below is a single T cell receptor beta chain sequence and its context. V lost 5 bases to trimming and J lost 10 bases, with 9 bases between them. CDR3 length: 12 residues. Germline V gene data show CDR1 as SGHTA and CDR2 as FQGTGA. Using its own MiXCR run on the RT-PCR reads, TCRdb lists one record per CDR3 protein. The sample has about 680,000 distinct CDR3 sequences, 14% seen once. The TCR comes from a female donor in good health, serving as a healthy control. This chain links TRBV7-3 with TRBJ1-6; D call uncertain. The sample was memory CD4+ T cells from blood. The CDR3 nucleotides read TGTGCCAGCAGCCCTCCGGCGTCACCCCTCCACTTT. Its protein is CASSPPASPLHF.